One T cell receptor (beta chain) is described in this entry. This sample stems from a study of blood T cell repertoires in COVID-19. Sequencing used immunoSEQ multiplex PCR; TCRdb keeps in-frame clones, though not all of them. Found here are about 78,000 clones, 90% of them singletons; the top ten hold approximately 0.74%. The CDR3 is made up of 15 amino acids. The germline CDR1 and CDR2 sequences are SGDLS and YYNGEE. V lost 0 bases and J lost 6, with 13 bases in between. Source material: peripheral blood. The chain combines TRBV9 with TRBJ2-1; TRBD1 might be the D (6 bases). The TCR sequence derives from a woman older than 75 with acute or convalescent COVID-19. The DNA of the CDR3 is TGTGCCAGCAGCGTAGGTAACAGGGTTGGCAATGAGCAGTTCTTC. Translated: CASSVGNRVGNEQFF.